These 31 T cell receptor beta chains were sequenced from one sample in a study of human T cells and chemical hapten exposure. Time point reported: patch test 1, 2 weeks after DPC sensitization. Treatment specified: therapeutic diphenylcyclopropenone sensitization with weekly scalp DPC. TCRdb analysed the RACE reads with MiXCR anew, one entry per CDR3 protein. The sample gives roughly 200,000 distinct CDR3 sequences, approximately 20% of which show up once; approximately 6.7% is in the top ten. The specimen was whole blood, collected in connection with sensitization to the hapten diphenylcyclopropenone (DPC). Source of these receptors: a woman aged 50 to 60 with alopecia areata. Some clones in this sample may be carry-over from other donors' samples.

The chain has TRBV6-5 and TRBJ2-7, with 7 bases aligning to TRBD1. Unmatched junction bases numbered 5, after V lost 6 bases and J lost 3 bases. The CDR3 sequence is 13 residues long. Germline CDR1 MNHEY, CDR2 SVGAGI. The CDR3 is CASSIDRVYEQYF. In nucleotides, the CDR3 is TGTGCCAGCAGCATAGACAGGGTCTACGAGCAGTACTTC.

V usage is TRBV29-1 and J usage is TRBJ1-1; D gene unclear. The germline CDR1 and CDR2 sequences are SQVTM and ANQGSEA. The CDR3 is 14 amino acids. The V end was cut by 5 bases, the J end by 4 bases, with 17 bases between. In nucleotides, the CDR3 is TGCAGCGTTTTTACCGGGTTCTTGGGCACTGAAGCTTTCTTT. This sequence encodes CSVFTGFLGTEAFF.

This chain connects TRBV2 to TRBJ1-5; D is undetermined. The CDR3 spans 15 residues. Trimming left V 2 bases short and J 0 bases short, with 8 bases between. Germline-derived CDR1 and CDR2 are SNHLY and FYNNEI. The CDR3 DNA follows: TGTGCCAGCAGTGAAATGCATACTAGCAATCAGCCCCAGCATTTT. Translating gives CASSEMHTSNQPQHF.

V and J are TRBV6-4 and TRBJ2-1, with D maybe TRBD2 (6 bases). Germline V CDR1 and CDR2: MRHNA, SNTAGT. The CDR3 has 14 amino acids. V was trimmed by 8 bases and J by 8 bases, leaving 19 bases between them. The CDR3 sequence: CASSSGGGGYEQFF. Here the CDR3 DNA reads TGTGCCAGCTCCTCCGGGGGAGGCGGGTATGAGCAGTTCTTC.

The chain uses TRBV29-1 and TRBJ2-7, with D hard to call. CDR3 size: 10 residues. Trimming shortened V by 6 bases and J by 7 bases, and 10 bases separated the two germline ends. The germline CDR1 and CDR2 sequences are SQVTM and ANQGSEA. CDR3 nucleotide sequence: TGCAGCGTCTCGGATAGGGAGCAGTACTTC. It specifies CSVSDREQYF.

The chain is built from TRBV10-1 and TRBJ2-3, with 7 bases that match TRBD2. Germline loops: CDR1 WNHNN, CDR2 SYGVQD (reference sequence). Trimming removed 0 bases from V and 4 bases from J; junction bases left unmatched: 7. The CDR3 runs 16 residues. The CDR3 here is CASSESRLALADTQYF. Here the CDR3 DNA reads TGCGCCAGCAGTGAGTCGCGACTAGCTCTGGCAGATACGCAGTATTTT.

This clonotype was seen only a few times. The chain carries TRBV4-1 and TRBJ2-7; 9 bases fit TRBD1. This CDR3 has 15 residues. V lost 5 bases, J lost 7 bases, and 12 bases stayed unmatched. Germline lookup yields CDR1 MGHRA and CDR2 YSYEKL. CDR3 residues: CASSSMTGGVLEQYF. In nucleotides, the CDR3 is TGCGCCAGCAGCTCAATGACAGGGGGAGTATTAGAGCAGTACTTC.

This clonotype was picked up a small number of times. This chain uses TRBV3-1 with TRBJ2-1; tentative D call: TRBD1 (6 bases). The CDR3 covers 13 residues. V lost 4 bases and J lost 10, with 14 bases in between. Germline V gene sequence: CDR1 LGHDT, CDR2 YNNKEL (reference sequence). CDR3 DNA sequence: TGTGCCAGCAGCCTGACCGGGACAAAAGAGCAGTTCTTC. As protein: CASSLTGTKEQFF.

This clonotype was seen repeatedly, ten times or more. The V call is TRBV15, the J call TRBJ2-2; D is unresolved. Looked up from germline, CDR1 is LNHNV and CDR2 is YYDKDF (reference sequence). The V end lost 5 bases, the J end lost 5 bases, and 12 bases lay between the germline ends. The CDR3 is 14 amino acids. CDR3 bases: TGTGCCACCAGCGGCCAAACCAGAACCGGGGAGCTGTTTTTT. Translation gives CATSGQTRTGELFF. The whole variable domain, remainder taken from reference TRBV15 and TRBJ2-2, is DAMVIQNPRYQVTQFGKPVTLSCSQTLNHNVMYWYQQKSSQAPKLLFHYYDKDFNNEADTPDNFQSRRPNTSFCFLDIRSPGLGDTAMYLCATSGQTRTGELFFGEGSRLTVL.

This clonotype appeared a few times. The V gene is TRBV5-1, the J gene TRBJ2-3; 8 bases line up with TRBD2. The CDR3 runs 15 residues. J lost 4 bases, V lost 4 bases, and 8 bases had no gene match. The germline CDR1 and CDR2 sequences are SGHRS and YFSETQ. CDR3 DNA: TGCGCCAGCAGCCCCGCCGGGACTAGGGCAGATACGCAGTATTTT. It codes for CASSPAGTRADTQYF. Filled out from reference TRBV5-1 and TRBJ2-3, the complete variable domain reads KAGVTQTPRYLIKTRGQQVTLSCSPISGHRSVSWYQQTPGQGLQFLFEYFSETQRNKGNFPGRFSGRQFSNSRSEMNVSTLELGDSALYLCASSPAGTRADTQYFGPGTRLTVL.

The rearrangement uses TRBV29-1 and TRBJ2-7; D ambiguous. The V gene lost 1 base and the J gene lost 5 bases, with 9 bases spanning the gap. The germline gives CDR1 SQVTM, CDR2 ANQGSEA. There are 12 residues in the CDR3. CDR3 sequence (DNA): TGCAGCGTTGAAGGGGTAAACGACGAGCAGTACTTC. This gives the protein CSVEGVNDEQYF.

This chain connects TRBV5-6 to TRBJ1-2, with D perhaps TRBD1 (5 bases). Per germline, CDR1 SGHDT and CDR2 YYEEEE. CDR3 length: 15 residues. Trimming cost V 0 bases and J 4 bases, with 13 bases left between them. DNA of the CDR3: TGTGCCAGCAGCTTGGGTCAGGGAGGAGGCTATGGCTACACCTTC. The encoded protein is CASSLGQGGGYGYTF.

This clonotype has only a few counts. The chain joins TRBV19 to TRBJ2-7, with 11 nucleotides matching TRBD2. The CDR3 extends over 17 amino acids. V shed 1 base and J 3 bases; nucleotides not matched to a gene: 8. Germline V gene sequence: CDR1 LNHDA, CDR2 SQIVND (reference sequence). The CDR3 nucleotides read TGTGCCAGTAGTATAGGCTCCGGACTAGCGGGTTTCTACGAGCAGTACTTC. Its translation is CASSIGSGLAGFYEQYF.

CDR3 bases: TGTGCTAGTGGCCTCGGTAGCATTCAGTACTTC. Protein sequence: CASGLGSIQYF. The chain is built from TRBV12-5 and TRBJ2-4; D gene ambiguous. The V gene lost 6 bases and the J gene lost 9 bases, with 9 bases spanning the gap. The CDR3 extends over 11 amino acids. Germline V CDR1 and CDR2: LGHNT, FRNRAP.

This clonotype was observed a few times. V gene TRBV12-3 or TRBV12-4 combines with J gene TRBJ1-1; D ambiguous. The CDR3 is made up of 13 amino acids. The ends were cut back, 3 bases at V and 3 bases at J, with 8 bases in the middle. CDR3 bases: TGTGCCAGCAGTTTCGGGTTAGACACTGAAGCTTTCTTT. Translated, it gives CASSFGLDTEAFF.

The chain joins TRBV9 to TRBJ1-3; D is unclear. Trimming shortened V by 0 bases and J by 0 bases, and 4 bases separated the two germline ends. Germline CDR1 and CDR2: SGDLS and YYNGEE. The CDR3 consists of 14 residues. The CDR3 coding sequence is TGTGCCAGCAGCGTAGCTATCTCTGGAAACACCATATATTTT. It encodes CASSVAISGNTIYF. Based on the CDR3 plus reference TRBV9 and TRBJ1-3, the full variable domain is DSGVTQTPKHLITATGQRVTLRCSPRSGDLSVYWYQQSLDQGLQFLIQYYNGEERAKGNILERFSAQQFPDLHSELNLSSLELGDSALYFCASSVAISGNTIYFGEGSWLTVV.

This sequence joins TRBV27 and TRBJ2-2; D possibly matches TRBD1 or TRBD2 (5 bases each). V lost 1 base and J lost 2, with 11 bases in between. This CDR3 has 16 residues. The germline gives CDR1 MNHEY, CDR2 SMNVEV (reference sequence). The CDR3 sequence: CASSLLGTANTGELFF. The CDR3 coding sequence is TGTGCCAGCAGTTTATTGGGGACGGCCAACACCGGGGAGCTGTTTTTT.

This rearrangement joins TRBV24-1 to TRBJ2-5; 9 nucleotides match TRBD1. Germline CDR1 KGHDR, CDR2 SFDVKD. Trimming at V came to 2 bases and at J to 2 bases, leaving 2 bases not matched to a gene. CDR3 length: 15 residues. As DNA, the CDR3 is TGTGCCACCAGTGATTCAGGACAGGGGCAAGAGACCCAGTACTTC. It specifies CATSDSGQGQETQYF.

This clonotype came up a few times. V is TRBV29-1 and J is TRBJ2-1; tentative D call: TRBD2 (5 bases). Germline V gene data show CDR1 as SQVTM and CDR2 as ANQGSEA. V lost 5 bases and J lost 8, with 16 bases in between. This CDR3 has 13 residues. The CDR3 is CSVTRRLGDEQFF. CDR3 nucleotides: TGCAGCGTTACTAGACGCCTCGGCGATGAGCAGTTCTTC.

This clonotype was counted a few times. The chain employs TRBV25-1 and TRBJ2-5, with 9 positions matching TRBD1. After removal of 6 bases from V and 5 bases from J, the junction contained 4 bases not matched to a gene. Germline CDR1 reads MGHDK; CDR2 reads SYGVNS. CDR3 size: 13 residues. The CDR3, as DNA: TGTGCCAGCAGGGACAGGGGATGGGAGACCCAGTACTTC. It codes for CASRDRGWETQYF.

The genes are TRBV28 and TRBJ1-6; D is unresolved. The CDR3 is 16 amino acids. The germline V gene encodes CDR1 MDHEN and CDR2 SYDVKM. The V and J ends lost 8 bases and 0 bases respectively, with 14 bases between them. In nucleotides, the CDR3 is TGTGCCAGCGGACTTCCAAGGAGCTCCTATAATTCACCCCTCCACTTT. It translates to CASGLPRSSYNSPLHF.

This chain joins TRBV11-2 and TRBJ1-5, with 9 bases identical to TRBD1. Germline CDR1 SGHAT, CDR2 FQNNGV. The CDR3 is made up of 20 amino acids. Germline trimming cut 0 bases from V and 0 bases from J; bases unmatched to any gene: 12. The CDR3 nucleotides are TGTGCCAGCAGCTTAGATCGGTTCCGGACAGGGGTATCTAGCAATCAGCCCCAGCATTTT. Its protein product is CASSLDRFRTGVSSNQPQHF.

The chain combines TRBV24-1 with TRBJ1-5; no clear D gene. V was trimmed by 1 base and J by 2 bases, leaving 11 bases between them. The CDR3 loop spans 16 amino acids. Germline assignment: CDR1 KGHDR and CDR2 SFDVKD. CDR3 DNA sequence: TGTGCCACCAGTGATTTTCGGCTGCGAGGCAATCAGCCCCAGCATTTT. This encodes CATSDFRLRGNQPQHF.

This clonotype has only a few counts. V is TRBV7-9 and J is TRBJ2-5; 9 nucleotides match TRBD1. The V and J ends lost 5 bases and 3 bases, in that order; junction bases with no gene match: 10. The CDR3 consists of 16 residues. Germline assignment: CDR1 SEHNR and CDR2 FQNEAQ (reference sequence). CDR3 in DNA: TGTGCCAGCAGCCCCGGGACAGGGAACTTCAAAGAGACCCAGTACTTC. Its protein is CASSPGTGNFKETQYF.

This clonotype occurred a few times. The chain links TRBV7-2 to TRBJ2-3; D remains unclear. The V gene lost 5 bases and the J gene lost 2 bases, with 14 bases spanning the gap. The germline V gene encodes CDR1 SGHTA and CDR2 FQGNSA. CDR3 length: 15 residues. In DNA form, the CDR3 reads TGTGCCAGCAGCCCGGTGGCGGCCTTCACAGATACGCAGTATTTT. Protein product: CASSPVAAFTDTQYF.

This clonotype was counted once. The chain is built from TRBV5-1 and TRBJ1-4; TRBD1 might be the D (6 bases). This CDR3 contains 16 residues. Germline values: CDR1 SGHRS, CDR2 YFSETQ. V was shortened by 7 bases and J by 1 base, with 17 bases between the two germline ends. The CDR3 reads CASGLFTGQTNEKLFF. The CDR3 DNA reads TGCGCCAGCGGATTATTTACAGGGCAAACTAATGAAAAACTGTTTTTT.

This rearrangement joins TRBV2 to TRBJ1-2; 7 nucleotides agree with TRBD1. This CDR3 has 17 amino acids. Per germline, CDR1 SNHLY and CDR2 FYNNEI. Germline trimming cut 3 bases from V and 0 bases from J; bases unmatched to any gene: 10. The CDR3 bases are TGTGCCAGCAGTGACCAGGACAGGTTTGGGACTAACTATGGCTACACCTTC. Translated: CASSDQDRFGTNYGYTF.

The rearrangement uses TRBV2 and TRBJ2-5; D is unresolved. The CDR3 has 14 residues. Germline V gives CDR1 SNHLY, CDR2 FYNNEI. V was cut by 7 bases and J by 5 bases, with 17 bases left in between. The CDR3 spells CASKWSVGSETQYF. CDR3 in DNA: TGTGCCAGCAAATGGTCGGTAGGGTCTGAGACCCAGTACTTC.

The rearrangement uses TRBV10-2 and TRBJ2-7; weak D call: TRBD2 (6 bases). V was cut by 8 bases and J by 5 bases, with 10 bases left in between. The CDR3 runs 11 residues. CDR1 is WSHSY and CDR2 is SAAADI in the germline V gene. CDR3 bases: TGCGCCAGCCGCTGGGGGGACGAGCAGTACTTC. Translated: CASRWGDEQYF.

The CDR3 sequence: CSAPGGAGNTIYF. Written as DNA, the CDR3 is TGCAGTGCCCCAGGGGGCGCTGGAAACACCATATATTTT. The chain combines TRBV20-1 with TRBJ1-3; the match to TRBD1 covers 8 bases. The CDR3 runs 13 residues. Germline V CDR1 and CDR2: DFQATT, SNEGSKA (reference sequence). Trimming took 6 bases from V and 2 from J; bases not matched to a gene: 3.

CDR3 DNA: TGTGCCAGCAGTCACACCGGGACTGAAGCGGGAGATACGCAGTATTTT. It yields the protein CASSHTGTEAGDTQYF. The chain links TRBV25-1 to TRBJ2-3; tentatively, D is TRBD2 (6 bases). CDR3 size: 16 residues. Germline CDR1 is MGHDK and CDR2 is SYGVNS. The V and J ends lost 5 bases and 5 bases respectively, with 20 bases between them.